These 31 T cell receptor beta chains came from one sample sequenced in a study of molecular identifiers for immune sequencing clone quantification. Using its own MiXCR run on the PCR reads, TCRdb lists one record per CDR3 protein. In the table there are 85,000 to 100,000 distinct CDR3 sequences, less than 25% of which are singletons. What was sequenced was naive CD8+ T cells from blood, with Jurkat cell RNA spiked in. Subset meaning: FACS-sorted CD8+CD4-CCR7+CD45RA+ naive T cells. The receptors come from a human donor in good health. Some libraries in this study had Jurkat cell RNA spiked in.

To note about this clonotype: A much larger clone lies a single base off, so this may be a read error. This chain links TRBV18 with TRBJ2-7; D may be TRBD2 (5 bases). The CDR3 sequence is 19 residues long. Germline values: CDR1 KGHSH, CDR2 LQKENI. The V gene lost 5 bases and the J gene lost 2 bases, with 28 bases spanning the gap. CDR3 sequence reads: CASSAFPGSPYPPTYEQYF. As DNA, the CDR3 is TGTGCCAGCTCAGCTTTCCCGGGATCGCCATACCCCCCGACCTACGAGCAGTACTTC. Full variable domain (missing parts from reference TRBV18 and TRBJ2-7): NAGVMQNPRHLVRRRGQEARLRCSPMKGHSHVYWYRQLPEEGLKFMVYLQKENIIDESGMPKERFSAEFPKEGPSILRIQQVVRGDSAAYFCASSAFPGSPYPPTYEQYFGPGTRLTVT.

With regard to this clonotype: A clone one base away is much larger, so this may be a read error. The chain's CDR3 is CSARDIAGSGELFF. The CDR3 region has the DNA TGCAGTGCTAGAGATATCGCGGGGTCTGGGGAGCTGTTTTTT. V usage is TRBV20-1 and J usage is TRBJ2-2; TRBD2 might be the D (6 bases). The germline gives CDR1 DFQATT, CDR2 SNEGSKA (reference sequence). The CDR3 has 14 amino acids. The germline V and J ends were trimmed by 0 bases and 8 bases, with 13 bases remaining between them.

In its sample, this clonotype was seen many times. The V and J genes are TRBV4-1 and TRBJ1-5, with 9 bases matching TRBD1. The CDR3 consists of 18 residues. The V segment lost 1 base and the J segment 3 bases; nucleotides outside the gene matches: 10. The germline V gene encodes CDR1 MGHRA and CDR2 YSYEKL. The CDR3 coding sequence is TGCGCCAGCAGCCAAGCCGCCGGGACAGGGCATTACAATCAGCCCCAGCATTTT. Its protein is CASSQAAGTGHYNQPQHF.

Note on this clonotype: A much more abundant neighbour one base away suggests this may be a read error. The V and J genes are TRBV7-2 and TRBJ2-5; 12 nucleotides align to TRBD2. This CDR3 contains 16 residues. Germline loops: CDR1 SGHTA, CDR2 FQGNSA. CDR3 bases: TGTGCCAGCAGCTTTAGGACTAGCGGGATTAAAGAGCCCCAGTACTTC. This translates into CASSFRTSGIKEPQYF. The full variable domain, completed using reference TRBV7-2 and TRBJ2-5, is GAGVSQSPSNKVTEKGKDVELRCDPISGHTALYWYRQSLGQGLEFLIYFQGNSAPDKSGLPSDRFSAERTGGSVSTLTIQRTQQEDSAVYLCASSFRTSGIKEPQYFGPGTRLLVL.

This clonotype occurred a few times. The J gene is TRBJ2-4, the V gene TRBV12-3 or TRBV12-4; unclear D gene. CDR3 length equals 17 residues. V was pared by 6 bases and J by 0 bases, with 18 bases between. The chain's CDR3 is CASSTDQPRLAKNIQYF. The CDR3 DNA follows: TGTGCCAGCAGCACGGACCAGCCCAGGCTAGCCAAAAACATTCAGTACTTC.

About this clonotype: A read error may explain this, as a much larger clone is one base away. The rearrangement joins TRBV29-1 to TRBJ2-1; 9 positions agree with TRBD1. CDR1 and CDR2 from the germline V gene are SQVTM and ANQGSEA. The CDR3 runs 14 residues. In nucleotides, the CDR3 is TGCGGCGTCCGCGGACAGGGGTCCTACAATGAGCAGTTCTTC. Translating gives CGVRGQGSYNEQFF.

This clonotype was seen many times. The V gene is TRBV6-2 or TRBV6-3, the J gene TRBJ1-1; D gene unclear. The CDR3 covers 19 residues. V shed 0 bases and J shed 1 base, with 21 bases lying between them. Germline CDR1 MNHEY, CDR2 SVGEGT. DNA for the CDR3: TGTGCCAGCAGTTACTCGATAAGCATCATTTCCCCGAAGAACACTGAAGCTTTCTTT. Residues: CASSYSISIISPKNTEAFF.

The sample holds many counts of this clonotype. The rearrangement uses TRBV7-9 and TRBJ1-4, with 7 bases aligning to TRBD1. CDR3 length: 14 amino acids. The germline gives CDR1 SEHNR, CDR2 FQNEAQ (reference sequence). V lost 5 bases and J lost 5; bases outside the gene matches: 5. CDR3 nucleotide sequence: TGTGCCAGCAGCCGCCTGACAGGGAATGAAAAACTGTTTTTT. Amino acid sequence: CASSRLTGNEKLFF.

At least ten counts were recorded for this clonotype. The V call is TRBV27, the J call TRBJ2-7, with D perhaps given as TRBD1 or TRBD2 (5 bases each). The V end was cut by 6 bases, the J end by 9 bases, with 18 bases between. The CDR3 contains 13 residues. Per the germline V gene, CDR1 is MNHEY and CDR2 is SMNVEV (reference sequence). This chain's CDR3 is CASSSGTSRVQYF. CDR3 coding DNA: TGTGCCAGCAGCTCGGGGACCAGCCGAGTGCAGTACTTC.

This clonotype came up a few times. The chain is built from TRBV2 and TRBJ2-7, with D possibly TRBD1 on 5 matching bases. The V end was cut by 7 bases, the J end by 2 bases, with 18 bases between. The CDR3 is 15 residues long. The germline gives CDR1 SNHLY, CDR2 FYNNEI. The chain's CDR3 is CASKVGPVDTYEQYF. CDR3 bases: TGTGCCAGCAAGGTCGGACCAGTGGACACCTACGAGCAGTACTTC. The full variable domain, completed using reference TRBV2 and TRBJ2-7, is EPEVTQTPSHQVTQMGQEVILRCVPISNHLYFYWYRQILGQKVEFLVSFYNNEISEKSEIFDDQFSVERPDGSNFTLKIRSTKLEDSAMYFCASKVGPVDTYEQYFGPGTRLTVT.

This clonotype was seen repeatedly, ten times or more. V usage is TRBV4-3 and J usage is TRBJ2-3; D not certain. The ends were cut back, 0 bases at V and 2 bases at J, with 6 bases in the middle. The CDR3 is 14 residues long. From germline, CDR1 is LGHNA and CDR2 YSLEER. CDR3 DNA: TGCGCCAGCAGCCAAGACGGAGCCACAGATACGCAGTATTTT. Encoded protein: CASSQDGATDTQYF.

This clonotype was detected ten times or more. This chain connects TRBV25-1 to TRBJ2-5, with D hard to call. Looked up from germline, CDR1 is MGHDK and CDR2 is SYGVNS. CDR3 length equals 12 residues. Trimming removed 0 bases at V and 4 bases at J, with 3 bases between. This CDR3 reads CASSEYGETQYF. In DNA form, the CDR3 reads TGTGCCAGCAGTGAATACGGAGAGACCCAGTACTTC.

This clonotype was detected ten times or more. This chain uses TRBV19 with TRBJ2-2; D is unclear. Between the trimmed V and J ends, which lost 1 base and 6 bases, there was a span of 3 bases. From germline, CDR1 is LNHDA and CDR2 SQIVND (reference sequence). The CDR3 is 12 amino acids. The CDR3 coding sequence is TGTGCCAGTAGTATAGTTGCCGGGGAGCTGTTTTTT. Encoded protein: CASSIVAGELFF.

This clonotype was detected ten times or more. This sequence joins TRBV12-3 or TRBV12-4 and TRBJ2-3, with 11 bases matching TRBD2. The trim removed 7 bases at V and 3 bases at J, leaving 9 bases unmatched. This CDR3 is 16 amino acids long. The CDR3 protein is CASISTSGRITDTQYF. CDR3 nucleotides: TGTGCCAGCATCTCAACTAGCGGGAGAATTACAGATACGCAGTATTTT.

This clonotype has at least ten counts. The chain couples TRBV6-2 or TRBV6-3 to TRBJ2-7; 7 bases line up with TRBD2. CDR3 length: 13 amino acids. Losses at the gene ends were 6 bases for V and 6 bases for J; bases not matched to a gene: 8. Germline CDR1 reads MNHEY; CDR2 reads SVGEGT. The CDR3 protein is CASRWTGGGEQYF. The CDR3 region has the DNA TGTGCCAGCAGATGGACGGGGGGAGGCGAGCAGTACTTC.

The sample holds many counts of this clonotype. The chain carries TRBV7-2 and TRBJ1-1, with D maybe TRBD1 (5 bases). The germline V gene encodes CDR1 SGHTA and CDR2 FQGNSA. The CDR3 totals 13 residues. V was cut by 0 bases and J by 7 bases, with 9 bases left in between. As DNA, the CDR3 is TGTGCCAGCAGCTTAGCGCTGGGGGATGAAGCTTTCTTT. This gives the protein CASSLALGDEAFF.

About this clonotype itself: With a much larger clone just one base away, this may be a read error. The V call is TRBV2, the J call TRBJ2-7, with 8 bases lining up with TRBD2. The V segment lost 6 bases and the J segment 6 bases; nucleotides outside the gene matches: 10. From germline, CDR1 is SNHLY and CDR2 FYNNEI. This CDR3 contains 14 residues. CDR3 nucleotide sequence: TGTGCCAGCAGGGTTCCAGCGGGGGAGGCCGAGCAGTACTTC. Protein: CASRVPAGEAEQYF. The variable domain in full, completed from reference TRBV2 and TRBJ2-7, reads EPEVTQTPSHQVTQMGQEVILRCVPISNHLYFYWYRQILGQKVEFLVSFYNNEISEKSEIFDDQFSVERPDGSNFTLKIRSTKLEDSAMYFCASRVPAGEAEQYFGPGTRLTVT.

As for this clonotype: The CDR3 end shows no conserved phenylalanine or tryptophan, and so a read error is likely. The rearrangement uses TRBV18 and TRBJ2-7; D is undetermined. The CDR3 runs to 13 residues. V was pared by 3 bases and J by 1 base, with 7 bases between. Per the germline V gene, CDR1 is KGHSH and CDR2 is LQKENI. This chain's CDR3 is CASSPDGSYEQYL. CDR3 in DNA: TGTGCCAGCTCACCGGACGGTTCCTACGAGCAGTACCTC.

The chain carries TRBV20-1 and TRBJ2-7; possibly TRBD1 or TRBD2 for D (5 bases each). V lost 3 bases and J lost 1, with 19 bases in between. The CDR3 loop spans 16 amino acids. The germline V gene has CDR1 DFQATT and CDR2 SNEGSKA (reference sequence). The CDR3 bases are TGCAGTGCTAGGGTCCGGGACGCCGGAAAGTCCTACGAGCAGTACTTC. This codes for CSARVRDAGKSYEQYF.

Many counts were recorded for this clonotype. This sequence joins TRBV10-3 and TRBJ2-3, with unresolved D. The V gene's germline CDR1 is ENHRY and CDR2 SYGVKD. V lost 2 bases and J lost 0, with 12 bases in between. CDR3 length: 16 residues. The CDR3 bases are TGTGCCATCAGTGAGGCGGCCTTTCGAAGCACAGATACGCAGTATTTT. Protein sequence: CAISEAAFRSTDTQYF.

This clonotype was found many times. The chain recombines TRBV7-9 with TRBJ2-1; a weak D match, TRBD1 (6 bases). Trimming stripped 0 bases from V and 0 bases from J, with 15 bases between. Germline CDR1 and CDR2: SEHNR and FQNEAQ (reference sequence). The CDR3 is made up of 18 amino acids. The CDR3 coding sequence is TGTGCCAGCAGCTTAGCCTCCGGAGGACAGAGCTCCTACAATGAGCAGTTCTTC. Amino acids: CASSLASGGQSSYNEQFF.

The genes are TRBV27 and TRBJ2-6; maybe TRBD1 (6 bases). The CDR3 contains 21 residues. Germline V CDR1 and CDR2: MNHEY, SMNVEV (reference sequence). V was trimmed by 0 bases and J by 4 bases, leaving 25 bases between them. CDR3 protein: CASSLSGVSRQDKWGANVLTF. The CDR3 DNA sequence: TGTGCCAGCAGTTTATCGGGGGTCTCCCGACAGGACAAATGGGGGGCCAACGTCCTGACTTTC.

The chain uses TRBV4-3 and TRBJ2-7, with 7 positions matching TRBD1. CDR1 is LGHNA, CDR2 YSLEER, per germline. Trimming cost V 0 bases and J 1 base; bases outside gene matches: 9. The length of the CDR3 is 17 residues. The CDR3 region is CASSQDFSTGRSYEQYF. The CDR3 region has the DNA TGCGCCAGCAGCCAAGATTTTTCGACAGGGCGGTCCTACGAGCAGTACTTC.

This clonotype showed up just a few times. The V and J genes are TRBV2 and TRBJ1-4, with a possible D match to TRBD1 (6 bases). Germline assignment: CDR1 SNHLY and CDR2 FYNNEI. The CDR3 is 14 residues long. Trimming took 10 bases from V and 4 from J, leaving 16 bases between them. The CDR3: CAIGQINYNEKLFF. The CDR3 DNA reads TGTGCCATCGGACAGATAAACTATAATGAAAAACTGTTTTTT.

On this clonotype itself: This may be a read error: a much more frequent sequence differs by one nucleotide. The chain has TRBV12-3 or TRBV12-4 and TRBJ2-3; 13 bases line up with TRBD2. This CDR3 comprises 17 residues. CDR3 residues: CASSLGTSGSGTGTQYF. The CDR3 DNA reads TGTGCCAGCAGTTTAGGGACTAGCGGGAGTGGGACAGGTACGCAGTATTTT.

Note on this clonotype: This could be a read error, since a much larger clone is one nucleotide away. The chain combines TRBV5-4 with TRBJ1-1; no firm D call. The CDR3 totals 14 residues. From germline, CDR1 is SGHNT and CDR2 YYREEE (reference sequence). This chain's CDR3 is CACSSQTVNTEAFF. CDR3 DNA sequence: TGTGCCTGCAGCTCCCAGACGGTGAACACTGAAGCTTTCTTT.

There are many counts of this clonotype. The rearrangement joins TRBV20-1 to TRBJ1-1; D is unresolved. The V gene lost 5 bases and the J gene lost 0 bases, with 7 bases spanning the gap. This CDR3 is built from 12 residues. Germline CDR1 DFQATT, CDR2 SNEGSKA (reference sequence). CDR3 in DNA: TGCAGTGCTGGGGATATGAACACTGAAGCTTTCTTT. Translation gives CSAGDMNTEAFF.

The rearrangement uses TRBV19 and TRBJ2-7; 9 positions match TRBD1. The CDR3 length is 16 residues. CDR1 is LNHDA, CDR2 SQIVND, per germline (reference sequence). The ends lost 5 bases at V and 2 bases at J; junction bases unmatched: 10. The CDR3 nucleotides read TGTGCCAGTAGTGTGCGATTCGACAGGGGGGCCTACGAGCAGTACTTC. Translated, it gives CASSVRFDRGAYEQYF.

This clonotype was seen ten or more times. The rearrangement joins TRBV5-4 to TRBJ2-2; TRBD1 agrees at 8 bases. The junction had 7 bases not matched to a gene; V was cut back by 5 bases and J by 1 base. The CDR3 length is 16 residues. Looked up from germline, CDR1 is SGHNT and CDR2 is YYREEE (reference sequence). The CDR3 loop reads CASRVRGQGNTGELFF. Here the CDR3 DNA reads TGTGCCAGCAGGGTGCGTGGACAGGGGAACACCGGGGAGCTGTTTTTT.

This clonotype was observed many times. The chain uses TRBV5-4 and TRBJ2-2; D unresolved. Germline V gene lookup returns CDR1 SGHNT and CDR2 YYREEE (reference sequence). V shed 0 bases and J shed 2 bases, with 8 bases lying between them. CDR3 length: 15 amino acids. Here the CDR3 DNA reads TGTGCCAGCAGCTTGGAGGTGGCTAACACCGGGGAGCTGTTTTTT. Translated, it gives CASSLEVANTGELFF.

This clonotype was detected ten times or more. The CDR3 DNA follows: TGTGCCAGCAGCTTAGTACTCTCTGGGGCCAACGTCCTGACTTTC. Its protein product is CASSLVLSGANVLTF. The rearrangement links TRBV7-2 to TRBJ2-6; D is undetermined. Germline-derived CDR1 and CDR2 are SGHTA and FQGNSA. V was cut by 1 base and J by 0 bases, with 4 bases left in between. This CDR3 is 15 amino acids long.